The 24 T cell receptor beta chains reported below all come from one sample, sequenced in a study of OX40 agonist ivuxolimab in advanced cancers. Some clones are missing from TCRdb's copy, which holds only in-frame ones; the method was immunoSEQ multiplex PCR. The sample lists around 57,000 clones; around 83% were seen once. The sample here was CD4+ or CD8+ T cells sorted from blood, taken in a trial of the OX40 agonist ivuxolimab. Receptor source: an adult with an advanced solid tumor such as melanoma, head and neck, liver or kidney cancer.

V gene TRBV9 combines with J gene TRBJ1-2; D gene ambiguous. With 4 bases removed from V and 8 bases from J, the gap between germline ends came to 12 bases. Germline CDR1 reads SGDLS; CDR2 reads YYNGEE. The CDR3 spans 12 residues. The CDR3 protein is CASSPGSDGYTF. The CDR3 DNA sequence: TGTGCCAGCAGCCCCGGGTCCGACGGCTACACCTTC.

A remark on this clone: Relative to the germline gene, one junction end is altered; a read error may explain this. The sample has other DNA sequences that encode this CDR3 too. The rearrangement links TRBV7-2 to TRBJ2-7; D might be TRBD1 or TRBD2, each matching 5 bases. Looked up from germline, CDR1 is SGHTA and CDR2 is FQGNSA. The CDR3 spans 14 residues. The CDR3 loop is CASSLAGTGYEQYF. The CDR3 DNA reads TGCGCCAGCAGCTTGGCCGGGACGGGCTACGAGCAGTACTTC.

The rearrangement joins TRBV6-6 to TRBJ1-6; D call uncertain. CDR1 MNHNY and CDR2 SVGAGI come from the germline V gene (reference sequence). V lost 1 base to trimming and J lost 6 bases, with 7 bases between them. The CDR3 length is 14 residues. The CDR3 reads CASSYLRTNSPLHF. The CDR3 DNA follows: TGTGCCAGCAGTTACTTGAGAACTAATTCACCCCTCCACTTT.

J is TRBJ2-2 and V is TRBV6-5; a weak D match, TRBD1 (6 bases). Trimming cost V 8 bases and J 2 bases, with 9 bases left between them. From germline, CDR1 is MNHEY and CDR2 SVGAGI. This CDR3 region has 13 residues. DNA of the CDR3: TGTGCCAGCGAGGACAGAAACACCGGGGAGCTGTTTTTT. Amino acid sequence: CASEDRNTGELFF.

The chain joins TRBV15 to TRBJ1-3; D unresolved. The CDR3 consists of 17 residues. Germline loops: CDR1 LNHNV, CDR2 YYDKDF (reference sequence). V was trimmed by 1 base and J by 1 base, leaving 14 bases between them. The CDR3 DNA follows: TGTGCCACCAGCAGAGGGTCCATCGGTGGATCTGGAAACACCATATATTTT. Its protein is CATSRGSIGGSGNTIYF.

The chain combines TRBV7-2 with TRBJ1-2; D is unclear. CDR1 and CDR2 from the germline V gene are SGHTA and FQGNSA. The CDR3 runs to 17 residues. The V end was cut by 1 base, the J end by 7 bases, with 22 bases between. The CDR3 spells CASSLGSEAVRLSGYTF. The CDR3 DNA sequence: TGTGCCAGCAGCTTAGGCTCTGAGGCGGTCCGGCTCTCTGGCTACACCTTC.

V usage is TRBV18 and J usage is TRBJ1-6; D uncertain. Germline loops: CDR1 KGHSH, CDR2 LQKENI. This CDR3 is built from 17 residues. Trimming removed 2 bases at V and 6 bases at J, with 17 bases between. The CDR3 reads CASSPGQESVINSPLHF. The CDR3 region has the DNA TGTGCCAGCTCACCAGGCCAGGAGTCCGTTATTAATTCACCCCTCCACTTT.

This chain links TRBV2 with TRBJ1-4; the D is unclear. The CDR3 loop spans 15 amino acids. Germline lookup yields CDR1 SNHLY and CDR2 FYNNEI. Trimming left V 6 bases short and J 1 base short, with 12 bases between. CDR3 DNA: TGTGCCAGCAGGGTACTCCAAGGAACTAATGAAAAACTGTTTTTT. Amino acids: CASRVLQGTNEKLFF.

The chain employs TRBV5-4 and TRBJ2-7; 7 bases are a match to TRBD1. This CDR3 is built from 14 residues. Looked up from germline, CDR1 is SGHNT and CDR2 is YYREEE (reference sequence). J was trimmed by 4 bases and V by 1 base; bases with no gene match: 5. DNA of the CDR3: TGTGCCAGCAGCTTGCCGGGACAGAAATACGAGCAGTACTTC. Its protein is CASSLPGQKYEQYF.

The count of this clone is one. V is TRBV5-5 and J is TRBJ1-1, with unresolved D. This CDR3 is built from 16 residues. CDR1 is SGHKS and CDR2 is YYEKEE in the germline V gene (reference sequence). V was shortened by 2 bases and J by 1 base, with 15 bases between the two germline ends. The CDR3 loop reads CASSFVPLRGNTEAFF. The CDR3 DNA follows: TGTGCCAGCAGCTTTGTCCCTCTGAGAGGGAACACTGAAGCTTTCTTT.

The gene calls are TRBV28 and TRBJ1-5; 9 bases are shared with TRBD1. V lost 7 bases and J lost 5; bases outside the gene matches: 9. The CDR3 covers 15 residues. The germline CDR1 and CDR2 sequences are MDHEN and SYDVKM. The CDR3 reads CASIPGTGNYQPQHF. CDR3 DNA: TGTGCCAGCATTCCTGGGACAGGGAACTATCAGCCCCAGCATTTT.

The V gene is TRBV19, the J gene TRBJ1-1, with 8 nucleotides matching TRBD1. The germline V gene has CDR1 LNHDA and CDR2 SQIVND (reference sequence). V shed 5 bases and J 11 bases; nucleotides not matched to a gene: 7. This CDR3 spans 12 amino acids. The CDR3 nucleotides read TGTGCCAGTAGTCATCAGGGGGCTGTGGCTTTCTTT. As protein: CASSHQGAVAFF.

This clone was detected only once. This sequence joins TRBV6-5 and TRBJ1-1; D is undetermined. The length of the CDR3 is 13 residues. Germline V gene sequence: CDR1 MNHEY, CDR2 SVGAGI. V lost 2 bases, J lost 1 base, and 5 bases lay in between. The CDR3 sequence: CASSYTANTEAFF. In DNA form, the CDR3 reads TGTGCCAGCAGTTACACAGCGAACACTGAAGCTTTCTTT.

V and J are TRBV12-5 and TRBJ2-1, with TRBD1 matching 10 bases. Unmatched junction bases numbered 8, after V lost 6 bases and J lost 6 bases. Germline CDR1 and CDR2: LGHNT and FRNRAP. This CDR3 contains 15 residues. In DNA form, the CDR3 reads TGTGCTAGTGGATTCGGGACAGGGGCGGTCAATGAGCAGTTCTTC. Its protein product is CASGFGTGAVNEQFF.

This clone was found a few times. The CDR3 DNA is TGTGCCAGTATGGGGGAAGTCAATGAAGCTTTCTTT. Its translation is CASMGEVNEAFF. J is TRBJ1-1 and V is TRBV19; tentatively, D is TRBD1 (5 bases). The CDR3 extends over 12 amino acids. Trimming removed 7 bases from V and 7 bases from J, with 13 bases in between. Germline assignment: CDR1 LNHDA and CDR2 SQIVND (reference sequence).

The chain employs TRBV2 and TRBJ1-6; D not resolved. The length of the CDR3 is 11 residues. Per germline, CDR1 SNHLY and CDR2 FYNNEI. V lost 2 bases and J lost 17, with 10 bases in between. Here the CDR3 reads CASSERTIFHF. CDR3 nucleotide sequence: TGTGCCAGCAGTGAAAGAACAATCTTCCACTTT.

This chain joins TRBV11-2 and TRBJ1-2, with D maybe TRBD1 (5 bases). CDR1 is SGHAT and CDR2 is FQNNGV in the germline V gene. CDR3 length equals 13 residues. Trimming removed 7 bases at V and 5 bases at J, with 14 bases between. The CDR3 protein is CASTQGRRYGYTF. The CDR3 DNA reads TGTGCCAGCACCCAGGGAAGGAGATATGGCTACACCTTC. Full variable domain (rest looked up from reference TRBV11-2 and TRBJ1-2): EAGVAQSPRYKIIEKRQSVAFWCNPISGHATLYWYQQILGQGPKLLIQFQNNGVVDDSQLPKDRFSAERLKGVDSTLKIQPAKLEDSAVYLCASTQGRRYGYTFGSGTRLTVV.

This rearrangement joins TRBV6-5 to TRBJ1-1; no definite D call. The V gene's germline CDR1 is MNHEY and CDR2 SVGAGI. Trimming removed 5 bases at V and 5 bases at J, with 9 bases between. The CDR3 is 12 amino acids. CDR3 bases: TGTGCCAGCAGTAACACCGGGACTGAAGCTTTCTTT. Encoded protein: CASSNTGTEAFF.

The rearrangement uses TRBV19 and TRBJ1-1; no clear D. Trimming removed 7 bases from V and 1 base from J, with 13 bases in between. Germline CDR1 reads LNHDA; CDR2 reads SQIVND (reference sequence). The length of the CDR3 is 14 residues. CDR3 protein: CASTRPGGNTEAFF. As DNA, the CDR3 is TGTGCCAGTACCAGGCCTGGAGGGAACACTGAAGCTTTCTTT.

The chain recombines TRBV7-2 with TRBJ2-7; D is unclear. The CDR3 is 14 residues long. Germline V gene data show CDR1 as SGHTA and CDR2 as FQGNSA. V lost 1 base, J lost 7 bases, and 14 bases lay in between. The chain's CDR3 is CASSLGAEPWEQYF. The CDR3 coding sequence is TGTGCCAGCAGCTTAGGCGCGGAACCCTGGGAGCAGTACTTC.

J is TRBJ2-2 and V is TRBV9; unclear D gene. The CDR3 has 16 residues. The V gene's germline CDR1 is SGDLS and CDR2 YYNGEE. The germline V and J ends were trimmed by 2 bases and 0 bases, with 11 bases remaining between them. Written as DNA, the CDR3 is TGTGCCAGCAGCGTCATGGACCTCGCGAACACCGGGGAGCTGTTTTTT. As protein: CASSVMDLANTGELFF.

The rearrangement links TRBV12-2 to TRBJ2-6. TRBV12-2 is assigned pseudogene status. This CDR3 has 19 residues. The CDR3 loop is CASRLAQPGASSGANVLTF. The CDR3 DNA follows: TGTGCAAGTCGCTTAGCGCAGCCGGGGGCTAGCTCTGGGGCCAACGTCCTGACTTTC.

The J gene is TRBJ2-5, the V gene TRBV5-1, with 7 bases aligning to TRBD1. The trim removed 4 bases at V and 0 bases at J, leaving 6 bases unmatched. CDR1 is SGHRS, CDR2 YFSETQ, per germline. The CDR3 extends over 15 amino acids. Here the CDR3 reads CASSTGQQNQETQYF. The CDR3 DNA reads as TGCGCCAGCAGCACGGGACAGCAAAACCAAGAGACCCAGTACTTC.

The V gene is TRBV6-1, the J gene TRBJ1-4, with TRBD1 matching over 8 bases. This CDR3 is built from 14 residues. The germline V gene has CDR1 MNHNS and CDR2 SASEGT. Trimming cost V 8 bases and J 8 bases; bases outside gene matches: 10. This chain's CDR3 is CASSRTGLDEKLFF. CDR3 in DNA: TGTGCCAGCTCACGGACAGGGTTAGACGAAAAACTGTTTTTT.